This entry concerns a single T cell receptor (beta chain). No antigen is known for it. Peripheral blood samples of roughly 9.9 milliliters were drawn from each donor. Researchers isolated at least 7 million PBMCs per sample. The entry originates in a study of blood T cells in healthy people across ages. Study-level results: What prevented conclusive comparison of naive and antigen-experienced cells was that PBMCs were unsorted.

Trimming left V 2 bases short and J 0 bases short, with 7 bases between. The CDR3 is made up of 15 amino acids. The germline gives CDR1 SGHVS, CDR2 FQNEAQ. A second PCR, run for about 7 to 11 cycles, used a sample-barcoded 5' primer plus a J-beta primer mix. Each cDNA molecule was tagged by a template-switch adaptor with 12 random nucleotides. One entry per CDR3 protein, called by TCRdb with MiXCR from the 5' RACE reads. This sample has 600,000 or so distinct CDR3 sequences, with under 25% found just once. This receptor was taken from a man aged 65 to 79 in good health. The V and J genes are TRBV7-8 and TRBJ2-2; unclear D gene. Sequencing was performed on blood. DNA for the CDR3: TGTGCCAGCAGCTTACCCCGGCCGAACACCGGGGAGCTGTTTTTT. Translating it yields CASSLPRPNTGELFF.